The present entry profiles one TCR beta chain with its context. After removal of 7 bases from V and 5 bases from J, the junction contained 7 bases not matched to a gene. The germline V gene encodes CDR1 SNHLY and CDR2 FYNNEI. The CDR3 extends over 14 amino acids. The data belong to a study of regulatory T cells in long-lasting Graves disease. According to the study, TCR beta libraries were built with iRepertoire HTBI primers and CDR3-region Arm-PCR. TCRdb independently ran MiXCR on the multiplex PCR reads; one entry per CDR3 protein. The sample carries 350,000 to 550,000 distinct CDR3 sequences, around 14% recorded once. Specified time point: newly diagnosed GD, antithyroid drugs for less than 3 months. Scientists built the TCR library using RNA that was extracted from PBMCs. These data also featured in a second study, about T cells in Graves' hyperthyroidism and ophthalmopathy. That work adds: HTBI primers drove first-round RT-PCR of the TCR CDR3. Peripheral blood also featured most of the thyroid clonotypes expanded above 0.001.

Sequences were derived from peripheral blood mononuclear cells (PBMCs), sampled at new diagnosis, from a patient treated with antithyroid drugs. The sequence came from a woman aged 25 to 39 with Graves disease. The genes are TRBV2 and TRBJ1-1; 10 bases map to TRBD1. CDR3 sequence: CASTPTGGYTEAFF. CDR3 bases: TGTGCCAGCACACCGACAGGGGGCTATACTGAAGCTTTCTTT. Supplemented by reference TRBV2 and TRBJ1-1, the full variable domain reads EPEVTQTPSHQVTQMGQEVILRCVPISNHLYFYWYRQILGQKVEFLVSFYNNEISEKSEIFDDQFSVERPDGSNFTLKIRSTKLEDSAMYFCASTPTGGYTEAFFGQGTRLTVV.